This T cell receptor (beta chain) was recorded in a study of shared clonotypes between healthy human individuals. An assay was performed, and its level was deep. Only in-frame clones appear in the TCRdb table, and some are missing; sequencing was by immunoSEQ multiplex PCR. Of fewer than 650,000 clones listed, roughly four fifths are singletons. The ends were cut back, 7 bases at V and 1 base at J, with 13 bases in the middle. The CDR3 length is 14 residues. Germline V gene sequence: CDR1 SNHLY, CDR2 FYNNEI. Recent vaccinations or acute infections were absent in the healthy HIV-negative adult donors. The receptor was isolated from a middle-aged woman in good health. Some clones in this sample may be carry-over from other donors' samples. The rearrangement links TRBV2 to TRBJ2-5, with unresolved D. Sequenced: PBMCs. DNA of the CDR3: TGTGCCAGCATTTTAATAAGGGCCCAAGAGACCCAGTACTTC. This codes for CASILIRAQETQYF.